A selection of T cell receptor beta chains follows, all from one sample in a study of cytomegalovirus exposure and HLA in healthy donors. Produced via immunoSEQ multiplex PCR; TCRdb's table is partial and in-frame only. Of 150,000 to 200,000 clones listed, about four fifths are singletons. Sequenced material: PBMCs. These receptors all stem from a man younger than 30 in good health and CMV-seronegative. Both conserved end residues are part of each CDR3. Each record gives: clone size, J gene, V gene, CDR3 length, D gene, CDR3 protein, CDR3 DNA. D genes are given only for firm matches. The size field is filled for only some rows; it gives once, few, many or a size class.

clone size: -; J gene: TRBJ1-3; V gene: TRBV19; CDR3 length: 13; D gene: -; CDR3 protein: CASTPVAGNTIYF; CDR3 DNA: TGTGCCAGTACTCCGGTGGCTGGAAACACCATATATTTT
clone size: few; J gene: TRBJ2-7; V gene: TRBV7-9; CDR3 length: 14; D gene: -; CDR3 protein: CASSSVSSSYEQYF; CDR3 DNA: TGTGCCAGCAGCTCGGTCTCATCCTCCTACGAGCAGTACTTC
clone size: -; J gene: TRBJ1-2; V gene: TRBV7-9; CDR3 length: 15; D gene: TRBD1; CDR3 protein: CASSPVTQGGYGYTF; CDR3 DNA: TGTGCCAGCAGCCCAGTGACGCAGGGGGGCTATGGCTACACCTTC
clone size: -; J gene: TRBJ2-7; V gene: TRBV19; CDR3 length: 14; D gene: -; CDR3 protein: CASSILATSHEQYF; CDR3 DNA: TGTGCCAGTAGTATTTTGGCTACTAGCCACGAGCAGTACTTC
clone size: -; J gene: TRBJ2-2; V gene: TRBV10-3; CDR3 length: 14; D gene: -; CDR3 protein: CAIAAVTNTGELFF; CDR3 DNA: TGTGCCATCGCGGCGGTTACGAACACCGGGGAGCTGTTTTTT
clone size: once; J gene: TRBJ2-7; V gene: TRBV15; CDR3 length: 15; D gene: TRBD2; CDR3 protein: CATSATTSVSYEQYF; CDR3 DNA: TGTGCCACCAGCGCCACTACTAGCGTATCCTACGAGCAGTACTTC
clone size: -; J gene: TRBJ1-6; V gene: TRBV30; CDR3 length: 17; D gene: -; CDR3 protein: CAWSVYRALARNSPLHF; CDR3 DNA: TGTGCCTGGAGTGTGTACAGGGCGCTGGCGCGAAATTCACCCCTCCACTTT
clone size: -; J gene: TRBJ2-1; V gene: TRBV4-2; CDR3 length: 19; D gene: TRBD2; CDR3 protein: CASSQGALAGDMGYNEQFF; CDR3 DNA: TGTGCCAGCAGCCAAGGTGCACTAGCGGGAGATATGGGATACAATGAGCAGTTCTTC
clone size: -; J gene: TRBJ2-7; V gene: TRBV9; CDR3 length: 16; D gene: TRBD2; CDR3 protein: CASSVAPAGNYYEQYF; CDR3 DNA: TGTGCCAGCAGCGTAGCTCCAGCGGGAAACTACTACGAGCAGTACTTC
clone size: -; J gene: TRBJ2-1; V gene: TRBV5-6; CDR3 length: 13; D gene: -; CDR3 protein: CASSLTNYNEQFF; CDR3 DNA: TGTGCCAGCAGCTTGACAAATTACAATGAGCAGTTCTTC
clone size: -; J gene: TRBJ2-1; V gene: TRBV4-3; CDR3 length: 15; D gene: TRBD2; CDR3 protein: CASSQDQRDYNEQFF; CDR3 DNA: TGCGCCAGCAGCCAAGACCAGCGGGACTACAATGAGCAGTTCTTC
clone size: -; J gene: TRBJ2-1; V gene: TRBV5-5; CDR3 length: 16; D gene: TRBD2; CDR3 protein: CASSLWGGTSYNEQFF; CDR3 DNA: TGTGCCAGCAGCTTGTGGGGGGGGACCTCCTACAATGAGCAGTTCTTC
clone size: -; J gene: TRBJ2-2; V gene: TRBV7-9; CDR3 length: 15; D gene: TRBD2; CDR3 protein: CASTPLAGGAGELFF; CDR3 DNA: TGTGCCAGCACACCACTAGCGGGAGGGGCCGGGGAGCTGTTTTTT
clone size: once; J gene: TRBJ2-7; V gene: TRBV4-3; CDR3 length: 13; D gene: -; CDR3 protein: CASSQAEDYEQYF; CDR3 DNA: TGCGCCAGCAGCCAAGCCGAGGACTACGAGCAGTACTTC
clone size: -; J gene: TRBJ2-7; V gene: TRBV11-2; CDR3 length: 14; D gene: -; CDR3 protein: CASSSTLDFHEQYF; CDR3 DNA: TGTGCCAGCAGCTCGACACTGGACTTTCACGAGCAGTACTTC
clone size: -; J gene: TRBJ2-2; V gene: TRBV4-1; CDR3 length: 13; D gene: -; CDR3 protein: CASSQDRTGELFF; CDR3 DNA: TGCGCCAGCAGCCAAGATCGTACCGGGGAGCTGTTTTTT
clone size: -; J gene: TRBJ2-7; V gene: TRBV18; CDR3 length: 16; D gene: TRBD1; CDR3 protein: CASSPQGQGGSYEQYF; CDR3 DNA: TGTGCCAGCTCACCGCAGGGACAGGGGGGTTCCTACGAGCAGTACTTC
clone size: -; J gene: TRBJ2-7; V gene: TRBV5-6; CDR3 length: 15; D gene: -; CDR3 protein: CASSAWGGNPYEQYF; CDR3 DNA: TGTGCCAGCAGCGCATGGGGAGGTAACCCCTACGAGCAGTACTTC
clone size: -; J gene: TRBJ2-2; V gene: TRBV4-2; CDR3 length: 15; D gene: -; CDR3 protein: CASSKGTQGAGELFF; CDR3 DNA: TGTGCCAGCAGCAAGGGGACTCAAGGGGCCGGGGAGCTGTTTTTT
clone size: -; J gene: TRBJ2-1; V gene: TRBV7-8; CDR3 length: 14; D gene: -; CDR3 protein: CASERQVPYNEQFF; CDR3 DNA: TGTGCCAGCGAAAGACAGGTTCCCTACAATGAGCAGTTCTTC
clone size: -; J gene: TRBJ1-1; V gene: TRBV5-1; CDR3 length: 15; D gene: -; CDR3 protein: CASSSTQVRGTEAFF; CDR3 DNA: TGCGCCAGCAGCTCGACACAGGTTCGTGGCACTGAAGCTTTCTTT
clone size: once; J gene: TRBJ1-2; V gene: TRBV2; CDR3 length: 15; D gene: -; CDR3 protein: CASSVVDNANYGYTF; CDR3 DNA: TGTGCCAGCAGTGTAGTGGACAATGCTAACTATGGCTACACCTTC
clone size: once; J gene: TRBJ2-7; V gene: TRBV5-1; CDR3 length: 14; D gene: TRBD1; CDR3 protein: CASSLGDREYEQYF; CDR3 DNA: TGCGCCAGCAGCTTGGGAGACAGGGAGTACGAGCAGTACTTC
clone size: -; J gene: TRBJ1-2; V gene: TRBV20-1; CDR3 length: 11; D gene: -; CDR3 protein: CSVGQTHGYTF; CDR3 DNA: TGCAGTGTGGGACAAACCCATGGCTACACCTTC
clone size: -; J gene: TRBJ1-1; V gene: TRBV7-8; CDR3 length: 14; D gene: -; CDR3 protein: CASSLARGSTEAFF; CDR3 DNA: TGTGCCAGCAGCTTAGCGCGGGGTTCCACTGAAGCTTTCTTT
clone size: -; J gene: TRBJ2-7; V gene: TRBV5-1; CDR3 length: 13; D gene: TRBD2; CDR3 protein: CASSSTSAYEQYF; CDR3 DNA: TGCGCCAGCAGCTCCACTAGCGCCTACGAGCAGTACTTC
clone size: -; J gene: TRBJ2-3; V gene: TRBV15; CDR3 length: 12; D gene: -; CDR3 protein: CATSRFTDTQYF; CDR3 DNA: TGTGCCACCTCTAGGTTCACAGATACGCAGTATTTT
clone size: -; J gene: TRBJ2-2; V gene: TRBV19; CDR3 length: 15; D gene: -; CDR3 protein: CASSIGGLYTGELFF; CDR3 DNA: TGTGCCAGTAGTATAGGAGGACTCTACACCGGGGAGCTGTTTTTT
clone size: -; J gene: TRBJ2-6; V gene: TRBV6-5; CDR3 length: 15; D gene: -; CDR3 protein: CASSWGVGGANVLTF; CDR3 DNA: TGTGCCAGCAGCTGGGGGGTAGGGGGGGCCAACGTCCTGACTTTC
clone size: -; J gene: TRBJ2-1; V gene: TRBV5-1; CDR3 length: 15; D gene: -; CDR3 protein: CASSRDRSSYNEQFF; CDR3 DNA: TGCGCCAGCAGCCGCGACAGGAGCTCCTACAATGAGCAGTTCTTC
clone size: -; J gene: TRBJ2-5; V gene: TRBV29-1; CDR3 length: 14; D gene: TRBD2; CDR3 protein: CSGRASGGQETQYF; CDR3 DNA: TGCAGCGGGAGGGCTAGCGGGGGCCAAGAGACCCAGTACTTC
clone size: few; J gene: TRBJ1-2; V gene: TRBV4-3; CDR3 length: 15; D gene: -; CDR3 protein: CASSQDLANNYGYTF; CDR3 DNA: TGCGCCAGCAGCCAAGATTTAGCGAATAACTATGGCTACACCTTC
clone size: few; J gene: TRBJ2-3; V gene: TRBV5-1; CDR3 length: 16; D gene: -; CDR3 protein: CASSEGGEMSTDTQYF; CDR3 DNA: TGCGCCAGCAGCGAAGGGGGAGAGATGAGCACAGATACGCAGTATTTT